The 25 T cell receptor beta chains presented below share a single source sample, sequenced in a study of blood T cell repertoires in COVID-19. Profiled with immunoSEQ multiplex PCR; TCRdb holds only in-frame clones, not every one. This sample has around 94,000 clones; about 86% occur once, and the top ten carry over 1.5%. The sequenced material came from peripheral blood. The receptors were gathered from a man older than 75 with acute or convalescent COVID-19.

The rearrangement joins TRBV24-1 to TRBJ2-5; D perhaps matches TRBD1 (7 bases). Germline CDR1 reads KGHDR; CDR2 reads SFDVKD. The V gene lost 1 base and the J gene lost 4 bases, with 12 bases spanning the gap. This CDR3 spans 15 amino acids. The CDR3 DNA reads TGTGCCACCAGTGATTTTCAGGGGGGTGGAGAGACCCAGTACTTC. Residues: CATSDFQGGGETQYF.

This sequence joins TRBV9 and TRBJ2-7; D not resolved. Germline V gene sequence: CDR1 SGDLS, CDR2 YYNGEE. V was trimmed by 0 bases and J by 0 bases, leaving 10 bases between them. There are 15 residues in the CDR3. This CDR3 reads CASSVGPGISYEQYF. The CDR3 DNA sequence: TGTGCCAGCAGCGTAGGTCCAGGAATCTCCTACGAGCAGTACTTC.

CDR3: CASSLRGRNTEAFF. Here the CDR3 DNA reads TGTGCCAGCAGCTTAAGGGGGCGGAACACTGAAGCTTTCTTT. The V gene is TRBV11-3, the J gene TRBJ1-1; TRBD1 matches 7 bases. CDR1 SGHNT and CDR2 YENEEA come from the germline V gene. This CDR3 has 14 residues. With 2 bases clipped from V and 1 base from J, the junction kept 1 base outside the gene matches.

The chain has TRBV2 and TRBJ2-7, with 9 bases lining up with TRBD1. Germline V gives CDR1 SNHLY, CDR2 FYNNEI. Unmatched junction bases numbered 10, after V lost 6 bases and J lost 4 bases. This CDR3 has 15 amino acids. Here the CDR3 DNA reads TGTGCCAGCAGCTCCGGGGACAGGGTGGCGTACGAGCAGTACTTC. Residues: CASSSGDRVAYEQYF.

The V gene is TRBV6-2 or TRBV6-3, the J gene TRBJ2-7; 9 positions match TRBD1. The CDR3 totals 21 residues. Germline values: CDR1 MNHEY, CDR2 SVGEGT. V trimming: 2 bases; J trimming: 0 bases; junction bases outside the gene matches: 20. CDR3 region: CASSYHPAGTGSPLSSYEQYF. The DNA for the CDR3 is TGTGCCAGCAGTTACCACCCGGCCGGGACAGGGAGCCCATTAAGCTCCTACGAGCAGTACTTC.

The chain joins TRBV5-1 to TRBJ1-2; D gene ambiguous. This CDR3 comprises 15 residues. V was shortened by 0 bases and J by 0 bases, with 9 bases between the two germline ends. Looked up from germline, CDR1 is SGHRS and CDR2 is YFSETQ. This chain's CDR3 is CASSLDGEANYGYTF. As DNA, the CDR3 is TGCGCCAGCAGCTTGGATGGAGAAGCTAACTATGGCTACACCTTC.

The genes are TRBV19 and TRBJ2-5; 7 bases fit TRBD2. The V gene end was trimmed by 3 bases and the J gene end by 4 bases; junction bases not matched to a gene: 11. The CDR3 length is 16 residues. The germline gives CDR1 LNHDA, CDR2 SQIVND (reference sequence). The CDR3 DNA reads as TGTGCCAGTAGTATCTCTGCGGGAGACCCGGTAGAGACCCAGTACTTC. It is translated as CASSISAGDPVETQYF.

The chain recombines TRBV6-5 with TRBJ1-1; D is ambiguous. From germline, CDR1 is MNHEY and CDR2 SVGAGI. This CDR3 comprises 13 residues. V was trimmed by 7 bases and J by 2 bases, leaving 11 bases between them. The CDR3 region is CASTERDNTEAFF. CDR3 sequence (DNA): TGTGCCAGCACCGAACGGGATAACACTGAAGCTTTCTTT.

This clone was counted only a few times. The chain has TRBV6-1 and TRBJ1-2; 9 bases align to TRBD1. J gave up 4 bases and V 6 bases, and 12 bases lay outside the gene matches. The CDR3 contains 16 residues. Germline CDR1 and CDR2: MNHNS and SASEGT. CDR3 coding DNA: TGTGCCAGCAGGGAACGGGGGGGACAGGGCGCCTATGGCTACACCTTC. Its protein product is CASRERGGQGAYGYTF.

The chain carries TRBV11-2 and TRBJ1-2, with 9 positions matching TRBD1. Germline V lookup: CDR1 SGHAT, CDR2 FQNNGV. After removal of 5 bases from V and 7 bases from J, the junction contained 11 bases not matched to a gene. The CDR3 consists of 15 residues. The CDR3 spells CASSTLQGQGSGYTF. CDR3 bases: TGTGCCAGCAGCACCTTGCAAGGACAGGGGTCTGGCTACACCTTC.

The count of this clone is one. CDR3 nucleotide sequence: TGTGCCAGCAGCTTCCCTCACGATCGGTACGAGCAGTACTTC. Its translation is CASSFPHDRYEQYF. The V and J genes are TRBV7-2 and TRBJ2-7; D gene uncertain. Per the germline V gene, CDR1 is SGHTA and CDR2 is FQGNSA. Trimming pared 3 bases from V and 4 bases from J, leaving 13 bases between. This CDR3 spans 14 amino acids.

The gene calls are TRBV5-6 and TRBJ1-2, with 8 bases identical to TRBD1. This CDR3 spans 15 amino acids. Germline V lookup: CDR1 SGHDT, CDR2 YYEEEE. Trimming took 1 base from V and 4 from J; bases not matched to a gene: 6. The CDR3 protein is CASSLISQGGYGYTF. For the CDR3, the DNA is TGTGCCAGCAGCTTGATTTCACAGGGGGGCTATGGCTACACCTTC.

The genes are TRBV27 and TRBJ2-7, with TRBD2 matching 10 bases. The CDR3 spans 17 residues. Per germline, CDR1 MNHEY and CDR2 SMNVEV (reference sequence). The trim removed 2 bases at V and 0 bases at J, leaving 7 bases unmatched. DNA of the CDR3: TGTGCCAGCAGTTTACTCACTAGCGGGGCGAGCTCCTACGAGCAGTACTTC. Residues: CASSLLTSGASSYEQYF.

This chain uses TRBV7-3 with TRBJ1-2; 11 positions match TRBD1. CDR1 is SGHTA and CDR2 is FQGTGA in the germline V gene. The CDR3 spans 15 residues. The V gene end was trimmed by 5 bases and the J gene end by 7 bases; junction bases not matched to a gene: 9. This chain's CDR3 is CASSPQDRGLGGYTF. The CDR3 DNA reads TGTGCCAGCAGCCCGCAGGACAGGGGGCTTGGTGGCTACACCTTC.

The CDR3 here is CASSLRTGKEETQYF. For the CDR3, the DNA is TGTGCCAGCAGCCTACGGACAGGGAAGGAAGAGACCCAGTACTTC. The chain recombines TRBV9 with TRBJ2-5, with 8 nucleotides matching TRBD1. V shed 4 bases, J shed 3 bases, and the junction held 8 bases outside the gene matches. Germline V gene sequence: CDR1 SGDLS, CDR2 YYNGEE. The CDR3 loop spans 15 amino acids.

The V and J genes are TRBV6-2 or TRBV6-3 and TRBJ2-3; D might be TRBD1 (6 bases). The CDR3 loop spans 16 amino acids. The V gene's germline CDR1 is MNHEY and CDR2 SVGEGT. Trimming removed 4 bases from V and 6 bases from J, with 20 bases in between. CDR3 in amino acids: CASSSGTPAGGDTQYF. CDR3 nucleotides: TGTGCCAGCAGTTCCGGGACACCGGCCGGTGGGGATACGCAGTATTTT.

V and J are TRBV24-1 and TRBJ2-1; TRBD2 is a possible D gene (5 bases). CDR3 length: 16 residues. Trimming removed 3 bases at V and 3 bases at J, with 14 bases between. Germline values: CDR1 KGHDR, CDR2 SFDVKD. The CDR3 protein is CATSDSQRMFYNEQFF. CDR3 bases: TGTGCCACCAGTGATAGCCAGCGGATGTTCTACAATGAGCAGTTCTTC.

This chain connects TRBV5-6 to TRBJ1-6; possibly TRBD1 for D (5 bases). Germline V gene lookup returns CDR1 SGHDT and CDR2 YYEEEE. V was clipped by 4 bases and J by 9 bases, with 11 bases between them. The CDR3 extends over 13 amino acids. CDR3 nucleotides: TGTGCCAGCAGCACACCCAGGGTTTCACCCCTCCACTTT. It encodes CASSTPRVSPLHF.

J is TRBJ2-5 and V is TRBV29-1, with 8 nucleotides matching TRBD1. The CDR3 spans 12 residues. Germline CDR1 is SQVTM and CDR2 is ANQGSEA. The junction had 4 bases not matched to a gene; V was cut back by 6 bases and J by 4 bases. This chain's CDR3 is CSVKGQGETQYF. CDR3 in DNA: TGCAGCGTCAAAGGACAGGGAGAGACCCAGTACTTC.

The chain combines TRBV7-2 with TRBJ1-3; weak D call: TRBD1 (6 bases). Germline loops: CDR1 SGHTA, CDR2 FQGNSA. The V and J ends lost 11 bases and 4 bases respectively, with 18 bases between them. The CDR3 has 14 residues. The CDR3 protein is CASAKGVRGNTIYF. The DNA for the CDR3 is TGTGCCTCTGCAAAGGGGGTTCGGGGAAACACCATATATTTT.

This clone was seen more than once but under ten times. The chain couples TRBV15 to TRBJ2-6; 10 nucleotides align to TRBD1. V was pared by 0 bases and J by 2 bases, with 7 bases of the junction left unmatched. Germline lookup yields CDR1 LNHNV and CDR2 YYDKDF (reference sequence). CDR3 length: 19 residues. CDR3 nucleotides: TGTGCCACCAGCAGAGACTACGCAGGACAGGGGGCTGGGGCCAACGTCCTGACTTTC. Its translation is CATSRDYAGQGAGANVLTF.

This rearrangement joins TRBV19 to TRBJ2-1; D is perhaps TRBD2 (5 bases). V lost 5 bases and J lost 4, with 15 bases in between. The CDR3 extends over 15 amino acids. Germline CDR1 reads LNHDA; CDR2 reads SQIVND (reference sequence). In DNA, the CDR3 is TGTGCCAGTAGTCCCTCTGGGCGGGCTTACAATGAGCAGTTCTTC. Protein product: CASSPSGRAYNEQFF.

The genes are TRBV27 and TRBJ1-2; D is unclear. The length of the CDR3 is 16 residues. Trimming cost V 5 bases and J 0 bases, with 16 bases left between them. CDR1 and CDR2 (germline): MNHEY, SMNVEV (reference sequence). This CDR3 is CASSPSWVLANYGYTF. The CDR3 DNA reads TGTGCCAGCAGTCCTAGTTGGGTCCTAGCTAACTATGGCTACACCTTC.

The V gene is TRBV6-5, the J gene TRBJ2-7, with 10 positions matching TRBD2. Germline assignment: CDR1 MNHEY and CDR2 SVGAGI. This CDR3 has 15 residues. V lost 6 bases to trimming and J lost 3 bases; unmatched junction nucleotides: 8. The CDR3 sequence is CASRRTTSGHYEQYF. CDR3 nucleotides: TGTGCCAGCAGGAGAACGACTAGCGGGCACTACGAGCAGTACTTC.

The chain combines TRBV6-2 or TRBV6-3 with TRBJ1-1, with TRBD1 matching over 10 bases. CDR1 and CDR2 from the germline V gene are MNHEY and SVGEGT. Trimming cost V 5 bases and J 1 base; bases outside gene matches: 7. This CDR3 spans 16 amino acids. The CDR3 DNA follows: TGTGCCAGCAGTGACCAGACAGGGGGCAGGAACACTGAAGCTTTCTTT. Translated: CASSDQTGGRNTEAFF.